This is a list of T cell receptor beta chains from one sample in a study of shared T cell receptors in the human thymus. The table came from immunoSEQ multiplex PCR; TCRdb's copy has only in-frame clones and leaves some out. The table shows approximately 660,000 clones, with roughly 90% occurring only once. Separately, the same data were catalogued under a study of human thymus T cells.

Source material: thymocytes. The receptors derive from a boy younger than two with a congenital heart defect. Each CDR3 is given with its conserved first and last residue. The order of the fields is J gene, V gene, D gene, CDR3 protein, CDR3 DNA. The D gene is left open where the match is weak.

j_gene: TRBJ2-1; v_gene: TRBV4-1; d_gene: -; CDR3aa: CASSQGGAGFGMGEQFF; CDR3nt: TGCGCCAGCAGCCAAGGGGGAGCGGGTTTCGGTATGGGTGAGCAGTTCTTC
j_gene: TRBJ2-5; v_gene: TRBV28; d_gene: -; CDR3aa: CASSSVEETQYF; CDR3nt: TGTGCCAGCAGTTCTGTAGAAGAGACCCAGTACTTC
j_gene: TRBJ2-2; v_gene: TRBV7-9; d_gene: TRBD2; CDR3aa: CASSPRVAGVTGELFF; CDR3nt: TGTGCCAGCAGCCCCAGGGTAGCGGGAGTCACCGGGGAGCTGTTTTTT
j_gene: TRBJ2-1; v_gene: TRBV4-2; d_gene: -; CDR3aa: CASSQENHGLALYNEQFF; CDR3nt: TGTGCCAGCAGCCAAGAAAATCATGGCCTAGCGTTATACAATGAGCAGTTCTTC
j_gene: TRBJ2-7; v_gene: TRBV11-2; d_gene: TRBD2; CDR3aa: CASSLEGTSGRTFYEQYF; CDR3nt: TGTGCCAGCAGCTTAGAAGGGACTAGCGGGAGGACATTCTACGAGCAGTACTTC
j_gene: TRBJ2-7; v_gene: TRBV11-3; d_gene: TRBD2; CDR3aa: CASSSPAGLAGDPYEQYF; CDR3nt: TGTGCCAGCAGCTCCCCGGCGGGACTAGCGGGAGATCCCTACGAGCAGTACTTC
j_gene: TRBJ2-3; v_gene: TRBV11-2; d_gene: TRBD1; CDR3aa: CASSRDRGSSDTQYF; CDR3nt: TGTGCCAGCAGTCGGGACAGGGGAAGCTCAGATACGCAGTATTTT
j_gene: TRBJ2-3; v_gene: TRBV4-1; d_gene: -; CDR3aa: CASSLHPSDTNTQYF; CDR3nt: TGCGCCAGCAGCCTCCACCCGTCCGACACAAATACGCAGTATTTT
j_gene: TRBJ2-7; v_gene: TRBV28; d_gene: -; CDR3aa: CASGVGGSYEQYF; CDR3nt: TGTGCCAGCGGGGTCGGGGGATCCTACGAGCAGTACTTC
j_gene: TRBJ2-1; v_gene: TRBV4-2; d_gene: -; CDR3aa: CASSPRWGLYYNEQFF; CDR3nt: TGTGCCAGCAGCCCGCGGTGGGGCCTGTATTACAATGAGCAGTTCTTC